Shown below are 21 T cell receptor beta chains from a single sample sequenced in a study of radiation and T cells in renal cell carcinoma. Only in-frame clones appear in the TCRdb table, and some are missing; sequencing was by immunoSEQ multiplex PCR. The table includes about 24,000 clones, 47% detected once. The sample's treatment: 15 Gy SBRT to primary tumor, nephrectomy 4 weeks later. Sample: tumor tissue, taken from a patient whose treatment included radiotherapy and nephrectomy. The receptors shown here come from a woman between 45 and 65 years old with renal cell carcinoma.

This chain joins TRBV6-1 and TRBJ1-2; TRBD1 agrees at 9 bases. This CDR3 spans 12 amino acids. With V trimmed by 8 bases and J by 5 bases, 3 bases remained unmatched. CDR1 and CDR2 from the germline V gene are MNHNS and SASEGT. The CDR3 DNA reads TGTGCCAGCGGACAGGGGTTTTATGGCTACACCTTC. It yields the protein CASGQGFYGYTF.

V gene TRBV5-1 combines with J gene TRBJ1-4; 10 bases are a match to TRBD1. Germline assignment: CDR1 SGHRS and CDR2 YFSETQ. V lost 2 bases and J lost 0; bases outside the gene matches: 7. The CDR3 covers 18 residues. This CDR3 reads CASSFGDRGTATNEKLFF. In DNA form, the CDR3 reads TGCGCCAGCAGCTTCGGGGACAGGGGAACTGCAACTAATGAAAAACTGTTTTTT.

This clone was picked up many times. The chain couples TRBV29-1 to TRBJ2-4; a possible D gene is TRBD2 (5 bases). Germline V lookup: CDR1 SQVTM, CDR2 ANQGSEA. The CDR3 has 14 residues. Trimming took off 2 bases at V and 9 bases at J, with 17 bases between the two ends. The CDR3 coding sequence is TGCAGCGTTGAATTGGGGAAGGGAGCTAGCATTCAGTACTTC. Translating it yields CSVELGKGASIQYF.

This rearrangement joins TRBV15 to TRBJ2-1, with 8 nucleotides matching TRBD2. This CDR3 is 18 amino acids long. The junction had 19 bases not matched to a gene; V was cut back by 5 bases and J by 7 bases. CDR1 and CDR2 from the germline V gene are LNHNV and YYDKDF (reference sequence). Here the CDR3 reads CATSGSISTSGAGNEQFF. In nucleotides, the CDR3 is TGTGCCACCAGCGGATCCATAAGTACTAGCGGCGCCGGGAATGAGCAGTTCTTC.

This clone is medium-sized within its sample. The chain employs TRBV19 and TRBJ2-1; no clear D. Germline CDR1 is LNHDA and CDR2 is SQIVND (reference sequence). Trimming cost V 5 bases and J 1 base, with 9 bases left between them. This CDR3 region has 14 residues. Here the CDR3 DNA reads TGTGCCAGTAGTGTCACCCCTTCCTACAATGAGCAGTTCTTC. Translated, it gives CASSVTPSYNEQFF.

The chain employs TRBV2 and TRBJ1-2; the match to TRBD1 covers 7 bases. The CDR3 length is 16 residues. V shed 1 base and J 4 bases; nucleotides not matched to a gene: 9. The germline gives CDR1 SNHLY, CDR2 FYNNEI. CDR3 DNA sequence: TGTGCCAGCAGTGAAGAGGCAGGGGGGGTCCCCTATGGCTACACCTTC. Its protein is CASSEEAGGVPYGYTF. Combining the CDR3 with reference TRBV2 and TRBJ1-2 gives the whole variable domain EPEVTQTPSHQVTQMGQEVILRCVPISNHLYFYWYRQILGQKVEFLVSFYNNEISEKSEIFDDQFSVERPDGSNFTLKIRSTKLEDSAMYFCASSEEAGGVPYGYTFGSGTRLTVV.

Here the CDR3 DNA reads TGTGCCAGCAGCTTAGCTGGGACTAGCGGGCAAGAGACCCAGTACTTC. This encodes CASSLAGTSGQETQYF. The chain carries TRBV7-2 and TRBJ2-5; TRBD2 agrees at 12 bases. The CDR3 consists of 16 residues. With V trimmed by 0 bases and J by 2 bases, 1 base remained unmatched. The germline V gene has CDR1 SGHTA and CDR2 FQGNSA.

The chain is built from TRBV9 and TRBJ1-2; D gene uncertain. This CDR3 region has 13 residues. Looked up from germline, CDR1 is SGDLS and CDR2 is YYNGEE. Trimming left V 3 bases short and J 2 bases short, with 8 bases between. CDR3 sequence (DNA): TGTGCCAGCAGCGAACAGACGAACTATGGCTACACCTTC. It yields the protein CASSEQTNYGYTF.

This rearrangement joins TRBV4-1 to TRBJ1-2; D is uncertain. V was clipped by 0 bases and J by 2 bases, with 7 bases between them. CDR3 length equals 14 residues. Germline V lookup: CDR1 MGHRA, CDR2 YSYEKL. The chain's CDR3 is CASSQEAANYGYTF. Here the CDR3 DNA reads TGCGCCAGCAGCCAAGAGGCAGCGAACTATGGCTACACCTTC.

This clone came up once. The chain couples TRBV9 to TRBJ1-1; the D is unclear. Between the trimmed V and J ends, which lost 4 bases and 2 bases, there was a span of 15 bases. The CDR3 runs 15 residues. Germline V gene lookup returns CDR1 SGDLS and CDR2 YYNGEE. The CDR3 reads CASSPRAAPNTEAFF. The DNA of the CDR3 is TGTGCCAGCAGCCCCCGGGCCGCCCCAAACACTGAAGCTTTCTTT.

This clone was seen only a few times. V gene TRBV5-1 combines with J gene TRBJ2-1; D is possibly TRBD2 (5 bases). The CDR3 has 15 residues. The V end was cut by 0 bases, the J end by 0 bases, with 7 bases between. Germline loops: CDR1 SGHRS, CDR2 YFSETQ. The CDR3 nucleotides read TGCGCCAGCAGCTTGGTGGGGAGCTCCTACAATGAGCAGTTCTTC. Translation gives CASSLVGSSYNEQFF.

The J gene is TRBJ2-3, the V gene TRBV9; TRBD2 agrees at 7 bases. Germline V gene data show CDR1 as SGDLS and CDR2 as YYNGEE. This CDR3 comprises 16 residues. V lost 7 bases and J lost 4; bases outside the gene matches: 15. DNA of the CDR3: TGTGCCAGCTCCCGACTTGGCGGGGGATCACCAGATACGCAGTATTTT. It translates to CASSRLGGGSPDTQYF.

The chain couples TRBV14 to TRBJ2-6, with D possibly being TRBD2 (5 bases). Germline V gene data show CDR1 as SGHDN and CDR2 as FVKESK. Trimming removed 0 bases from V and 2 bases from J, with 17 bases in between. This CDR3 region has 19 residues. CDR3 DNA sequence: TGTGCCAGCAGCCAAGATTATGCACAGAGAGGGCCTGGGGCCAACGTCCTGACTTTC. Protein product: CASSQDYAQRGPGANVLTF.

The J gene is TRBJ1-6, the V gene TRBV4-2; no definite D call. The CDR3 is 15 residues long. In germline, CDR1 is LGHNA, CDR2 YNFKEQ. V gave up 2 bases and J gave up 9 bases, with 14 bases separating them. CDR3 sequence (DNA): TGTGCCAGCAGCCAAACGGAAGGCCTTAGTTCACCCCTCCACTTT. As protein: CASSQTEGLSSPLHF.

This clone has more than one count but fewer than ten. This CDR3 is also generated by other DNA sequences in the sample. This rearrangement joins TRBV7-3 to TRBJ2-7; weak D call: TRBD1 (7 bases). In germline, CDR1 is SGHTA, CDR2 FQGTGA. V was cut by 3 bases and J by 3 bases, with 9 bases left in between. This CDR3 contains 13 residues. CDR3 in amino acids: CASSFQGGYEQYF. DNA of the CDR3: TGTGCCAGCAGCTTTCAGGGGGGCTACGAGCAGTACTTC.

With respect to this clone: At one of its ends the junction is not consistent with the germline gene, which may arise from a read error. CDR3 in amino acids: CASSLGWHGELFF. The DNA for the CDR3 is TGTGCTAGCAGCTTAGGGTGGCACGGGGAGCTGTTTTTT. This chain joins TRBV7-2 and TRBJ2-2; D gene uncertain. Germline V gives CDR1 SGHTA, CDR2 FQGNSA. This CDR3 is built from 13 residues.

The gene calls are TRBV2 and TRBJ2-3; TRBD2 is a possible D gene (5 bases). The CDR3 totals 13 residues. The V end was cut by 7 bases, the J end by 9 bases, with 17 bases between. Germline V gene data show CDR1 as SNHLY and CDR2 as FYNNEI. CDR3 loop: CASTVGLEGTQYF. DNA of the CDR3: TGTGCCAGCACAGTAGGGTTAGAGGGAACGCAGTATTTT.

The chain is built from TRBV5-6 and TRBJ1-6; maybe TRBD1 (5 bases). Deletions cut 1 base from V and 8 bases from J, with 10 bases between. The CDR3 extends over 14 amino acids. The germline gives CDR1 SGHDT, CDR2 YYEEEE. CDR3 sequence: CASSLSGGYSPLHF. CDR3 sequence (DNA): TGTGCCAGCAGCTTGTCGGGGGGGTATTCACCCCTCCACTTT.

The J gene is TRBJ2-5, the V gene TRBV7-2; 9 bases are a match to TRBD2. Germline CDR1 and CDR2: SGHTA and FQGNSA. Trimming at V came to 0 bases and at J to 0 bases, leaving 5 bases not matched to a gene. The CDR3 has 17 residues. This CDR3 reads CASSLARLAGNQETQYF. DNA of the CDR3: TGTGCCAGCAGCTTAGCTCGTCTAGCGGGGAACCAAGAGACCCAGTACTTC. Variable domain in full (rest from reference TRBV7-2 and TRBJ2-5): GAGVSQSPSNKVTEKGKDVELRCDPISGHTALYWYRQSLGQGLEFLIYFQGNSAPDKSGLPSDRFSAERTGGSVSTLTIQRTQQEDSAVYLCASSLARLAGNQETQYFGPGTRLLVL.

CDR3 DNA: TGTGCCAGCAGCTTCCGGAGGAAGGAGAAAGAGACCCAGTACTTC. Translated: CASSFRRKEKETQYF. The chain couples TRBV5-6 to TRBJ2-5; weak D call: TRBD2 (5 bases). CDR1 and CDR2 (germline): SGHDT, YYEEEE. The CDR3 contains 15 residues. Deletions cut 2 bases from V and 3 bases from J, with 14 bases between.

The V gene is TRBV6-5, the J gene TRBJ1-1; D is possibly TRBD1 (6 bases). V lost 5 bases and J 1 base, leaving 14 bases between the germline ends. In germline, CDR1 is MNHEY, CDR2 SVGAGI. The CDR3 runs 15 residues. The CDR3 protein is CASSTAKGGNTEAFF. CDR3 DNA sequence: TGTGCCAGCAGTACCGCAAAGGGGGGGAACACTGAAGCTTTCTTT.